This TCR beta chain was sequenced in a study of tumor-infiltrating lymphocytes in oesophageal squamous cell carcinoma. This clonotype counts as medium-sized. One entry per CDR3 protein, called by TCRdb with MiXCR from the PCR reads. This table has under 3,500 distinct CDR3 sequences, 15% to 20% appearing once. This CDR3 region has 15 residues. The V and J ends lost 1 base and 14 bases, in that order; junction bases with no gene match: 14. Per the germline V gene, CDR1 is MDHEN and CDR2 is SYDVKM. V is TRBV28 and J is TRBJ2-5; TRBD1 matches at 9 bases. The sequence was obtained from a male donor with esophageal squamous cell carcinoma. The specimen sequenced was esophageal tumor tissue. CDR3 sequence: CASSLSTGGETGFYF. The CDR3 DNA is TGTGCCAGCAGTTTATCGACAGGGGGAGAGACCGGTTTCTACTTC.